This T cell receptor (beta chain) was found in a study of blood T cell repertoires in COVID-19. Assay: immunoSEQ multiplex PCR; the TCRdb copy retains only in-frame clones and omits some. Among 200,000 to 300,000 clones listed, approximately 80% were seen once. Germline CDR1 reads SEHNR; CDR2 reads FQNEAQ (reference sequence). The CDR3 runs 17 residues. V lost 5 bases and J lost 2; bases outside the gene matches: 11. The sequenced sample was peripheral blood. The chain joins TRBV7-9 to TRBJ2-2, with 7 positions matching TRBD2. This clonotype was sampled from a man aged 35 to 55 who had recovered from COVID-19. CDR3 bases: TGTGCCAGCAGCGAAATACGGGGAGGGCCTAACACCGGGGAGCTGTTTTTT. This encodes CASSEIRGGPNTGELFF. Filled out from reference TRBV7-9 and TRBJ2-2, the complete variable domain reads DTGVSQNPRHKITKRGQNVTFRCDPISEHNRLYWYRQTLGQGPEFLTYFQNEAQLEKSRLLSDRFSAERPKGSFSTLEIQRTEQGDSAMYLCASSEIRGGPNTGELFFGEGSRLTVL.